This is a list of T cell receptor beta chains from one sample in a study of response to subunit inactivated influenza vaccine. MiXCR, run by TCRdb on the RT-PCR reads, gives a single entry per CDR3 protein. The data hold about 310,000 distinct CDR3 sequences, with roughly 22% observed a single time. This material consisted of PBMCs from blood, taken about 19 months after vaccination. The receptors shown here come from a man between 50 and 69 years old who received an inactivated influenza vaccine. Both conserved end residues are trimmed from each CDR3. Each record gives: CDR3 length, V gene, J gene, CDR3 protein.

>10|TRBV6-5|TRBJ2-4
ASRHREGIQY
>11|TRBV20-1|TRBJ1-1
SASTPGGAEAF
>13|TRBV28|TRBJ2-6
ASSFYISGANVLT
>13|TRBV6-1|TRBJ2-1
ASTGAGGPYNEQF
>11|TRBV12-3/TRBV12-4|TRBJ1-2
ASSLWTGDGYT
>11|TRBV12-3/TRBV12-4|TRBJ2-4
ASSLEHKNIQY
>13|TRBV6-1|TRBJ1-1
ASSGRVLRGTEAF
>13|TRBV20-1|TRBJ2-2
SARSGTTNTGELF
>13|TRBV28|TRBJ1-1
ASSLWDSLNTEAF
>13|TRBV11-1|TRBJ2-1
ASSLGANPYNEQF
>13|TRBV27|TRBJ1-2
ASSLFGGVNYGYT
>12|TRBV5-1|TRBJ2-7
ASSSGRENYEQY
>10|TRBV20-1|TRBJ2-7
SARQGGYEQY
>13|TRBV21-1|TRBJ1-4
ASSNASTQNEKLF
>12|TRBV15|TRBJ2-7
ATSRDGESYEQY
>14|TRBV20-1|TRBJ2-5
SARARTRSSQETQY
>10|TRBV20-1|TRBJ2-2
SARALSGELF
>13|TRBV12-3/TRBV12-4|TRBJ1-5
ASRMGAGGNQPQH
>13|TRBV28|TRBJ2-5
ASNIRRTPKETQY
>13|TRBV5-1|TRBJ2-3
ASSFNGLGTDTQY
>13|TRBV5-1|TRBJ2-1
ASSLRQNSYNEQF
>16|TRBV11-2|TRBJ2-4
ASSPGLRGRLAKNIQY
>13|TRBV20-1|TRBJ1-5
SALPGGTGNQPQH
>13|TRBV20-1|TRBJ2-1
SARVAGRVYNEQF
>11|TRBV29-1|TRBJ2-7
SVEDGPSGEQY
>11|TRBV29-1|TRBJ1-2
SVVDGVSNGYT
>13|TRBV6-2/TRBV6-3|TRBJ2-7
ASSYVMGTGFEQY
>14|TRBV4-1|TRBJ1-6
ASSRGWSSYNSPLH
>15|TRBV28|TRBJ2-5
ASRNRPGTKVVETQY
>13|TRBV12-3/TRBV12-4|TRBJ1-3
ASRGTGLSGNTIY
>14|TRBV10-2|TRBJ2-3
ASSESASGYTDTQY
>14|TRBV5-6|TRBJ2-4
ASSLGLAGSKNIQY
>11|TRBV13|TRBJ2-3
ASRGVGTDTQY
>13|TRBV9|TRBJ1-1
ASSVGGKRFTEAF
>14|TRBV20-1|TRBJ1-2
SANPGQQITNYGYT
>10|TRBV10-3|TRBJ1-1
AISELGTGAF
>10|TRBV5-6|TRBJ2-1
ASSGQYNEQF
>15|TRBV20-1|TRBJ2-1
SASGPTGEVSYNEQF
>12|TRBV6-2/TRBV6-3|TRBJ2-1
ASSITRGRTEQF
>13|TRBV19|TRBJ2-7
ASSAFGGDSYEQY
>17|TRBV14|TRBJ2-1
ASSQDPFKTGQVVNEQF
>13|TRBV7-8|TRBJ2-7
ASSPQRGILYEQY
>12|TRBV5-1|TRBJ2-2
ASSLYSNTGELF
>13|TRBV10-3|TRBJ2-7
ATRPTGQGFYEQY
>12|TRBV5-1|TRBJ1-2
ASSLGNPDYGYT